This T cell receptor beta chain was sequenced during a study of T-cell reconstitution after alpha-beta-depleted transplantation in children. The study, taken as a whole, reports: Where alpha-beta T cells came from about two months after transplant was reportedly several hundred expanded graft clones.

The CDR3 loop spans 15 amino acids. V was pared by 4 bases and J by 6 bases, with 8 bases of the junction left unmatched. The germline V gene encodes CDR1 SQVTM and CDR2 ANQGSEA. This clonotype was seen many times. What it binds is not known. The TCRbeta library was prepared with unique molecular identifiers. TCRdb called the PCR reads again in MiXCR, with one record for every CDR3 protein. The data contain almost 250,000 distinct CDR3 sequences, over 20% of them singletons. Source: PBMCs, taken before TCRalphabeta/CD19-depleted stem cell transplant. The chain employs TRBV29-1 and TRBJ2-1; 11 positions match TRBD1. The source is a girl aged 2-9 years with Fanconi anemia, due to receive a stem cell transplant. In DNA, the CDR3 is TGCAGCGTTGTCCGCCGGGACAGGGGGTCCAATGAGCAGTTCTTC. Translated, it gives CSVVRRDRGSNEQFF.